These 26 T cell receptor beta chains came from one sample sequenced in a study of T-cell reconstitution after alpha-beta-depleted transplantation in children. A TCRbeta library incorporating unique molecular identifiers was prepared. TCRdb redid the calling of the PCR reads with MiXCR, one entry per CDR3 protein. Here the sample spans some 500,000 distinct CDR3 sequences, approximately 30% being singletons. The sample here was PBMCs from the stem cell graft donor, taken from the stem cell graft. The source of these receptors is a human donor who donated a stem cell graft to a child with aplastic anemia.

This clonotype was seen at least ten times. The V and J genes are TRBV12-3 or TRBV12-4 and TRBJ1-1, with D maybe TRBD1 (5 bases). V gave up 2 bases and J gave up 2 bases, with 9 bases separating them. The CDR3 runs to 14 residues. CDR3 sequence reads: CASSLTGVNTEAFF. CDR3 in DNA: TGTGCCAGCAGTTTAACAGGCGTTAACACTGAAGCTTTCTTT.

This clonotype was detected only a few times. The chain couples TRBV10-3 to TRBJ2-5; 9 nucleotides match TRBD1. CDR3 size: 15 residues. Trimming removed 3 bases from V and 1 base from J; junction bases left unmatched: 3. Per the germline V gene, CDR1 is ENHRY and CDR2 is SYGVKD. CDR3 DNA sequence: TGTGCCATCAGTGAACAGGGGGCAGGCCAAGAGACCCAGTACTTC. Amino acids: CAISEQGAGQETQYF.

There are a few counts of this clonotype. For the CDR3, the DNA is TGCGCCAGCAGGCCGACAGGGGGTCATGGCTACACCTTC. This encodes CASRPTGGHGYTF. The V call is TRBV5-1, the J call TRBJ1-2, with 9 bases that match TRBD1. This CDR3 is 13 amino acids long. Trimming took 5 bases from V and 6 from J; bases not matched to a gene: 5. In germline, CDR1 is SGHRS, CDR2 YFSETQ.

This clonotype was picked up one time. The V call is TRBV7-2, the J call TRBJ1-2; possible D gene TRBD1, 6 bases. Deletions cut 6 bases from V and 8 bases from J, with 28 bases between. CDR3 length equals 17 residues. Germline-derived CDR1 and CDR2 are SGHTA and FQGNSA. CDR3 region: CASSSTLRGGNKRGYTF. CDR3 in DNA: TGTGCCAGCAGTTCGACCTTAAGAGGGGGAAATAAGAGGGGCTACACCTTC.

This clonotype was seen only a few times. The rearrangement links TRBV15 to TRBJ2-3; 9 nucleotides align to TRBD2. The ends lost 4 bases at V and 2 bases at J; junction bases unmatched: 10. CDR1 and CDR2 (germline): LNHNV, YYDKDF (reference sequence). CDR3 length equals 17 residues. The CDR3 is CATSILVIAGATDTQYF. DNA for the CDR3: TGTGCCACCAGCATTCTGGTGATAGCGGGAGCCACAGATACGCAGTATTTT.

This clonotype was seen only a few times. This sequence joins TRBV15 and TRBJ2-2; D possibly corresponds to TRBD2 (6 bases). Germline lookup yields CDR1 LNHNV and CDR2 YYDKDF (reference sequence). Trimming stripped 1 base from V and 1 base from J, with 10 bases between. The CDR3 covers 16 residues. The CDR3 bases are TGTGCCACCAGCAGAGCGGCGGGATGGAACACCGGGGAGCTGTTTTTT. As protein: CATSRAAGWNTGELFF.

By frequency in the sample, this clonotype is medium-sized. V gene TRBV6-2 or TRBV6-3 combines with J gene TRBJ2-2; D might be TRBD2 (6 bases). The CDR3 consists of 15 residues. V dropped 10 bases and J dropped 3 bases, with 18 bases sitting between them. The germline gives CDR1 MNHEY, CDR2 SVGEGT. For the CDR3, the DNA is TGTGCCACCCGGGACTCCGGTGCCGACACCGGGGAGCTGTTTTTT. Translation gives CATRDSGADTGELFF.

This clonotype appeared a few times. The rearrangement links TRBV5-1 to TRBJ1-1; no firm D call. Trimming cost V 6 bases and J 1 base, with 7 bases left between them. This CDR3 is 12 amino acids long. In germline, CDR1 is SGHRS, CDR2 YFSETQ. CDR3 residues: CASTSGNTEAFF. The CDR3 nucleotides are TGCGCCAGCACTTCCGGGAACACTGAAGCTTTCTTT. Together with reference TRBV5-1 and TRBJ1-1, the CDR3 gives the full variable domain: KAGVTQTPRYLIKTRGQQVTLSCSPISGHRSVSWYQQTPGQGLQFLFEYFSETQRNKGNFPGRFSGRQFSNSRSEMNVSTLELGDSALYLCASTSGNTEAFFGQGTRLTVV.

Ten or more counts support this clonotype. The chain employs TRBV11-3 and TRBJ2-2; 8 bases are a match to TRBD1. The V segment lost 3 bases and the J segment 1 base; nucleotides outside the gene matches: 1. The CDR3 length is 15 residues. Germline values: CDR1 SGHNT, CDR2 YENEEA. The CDR3 loop reads CASSFGTGNTGELFF. CDR3 DNA: TGTGCCAGCAGCTTCGGGACAGGGAACACCGGGGAGCTGTTTTTT.

This chain uses TRBV19 with TRBJ2-5; D is possibly TRBD1 or TRBD2 (7 bases each). Per germline, CDR1 LNHDA and CDR2 SQIVND (reference sequence). V was cut by 3 bases and J by 4 bases, with 12 bases left in between. The CDR3 length is 14 residues. The CDR3 loop reads CASSMGRGGETQYF. The CDR3 bases are TGTGCCAGTAGTATGGGCAGGGGGGGAGAGACCCAGTACTTC.

In its sample, this clonotype was seen many times. The chain joins TRBV5-1 to TRBJ1-5; 8 bases line up with TRBD1. CDR1 is SGHRS and CDR2 is YFSETQ in the germline V gene. J gave up 5 bases and V 7 bases, and 8 bases lay outside the gene matches. The CDR3 length is 14 residues. DNA of the CDR3: TGCGCCAGCGGGACCGGGACAGGCGATCAGCCCCAGCATTTT. It encodes CASGTGTGDQPQHF.

This clonotype showed up just a few times. The chain uses TRBV5-1 and TRBJ1-1; the D gene is possibly TRBD1 (5 bases). CDR3 length equals 17 residues. V lost 0 bases to trimming and J lost 2 bases, with 17 bases between them. CDR1 and CDR2 (germline): SGHRS, YFSETQ. Written as DNA, the CDR3 is TGCGCCAGCAGCTTGGCCAATATGGGACGCATCAACACTGAAGCTTTCTTT. Translation gives CASSLANMGRINTEAFF.

This sequence joins TRBV6-5 and TRBJ2-3; 12 bases agree with TRBD2. The germline gives CDR1 MNHEY, CDR2 SVGAGI. The CDR3 loop spans 17 amino acids. Trimming at V came to 4 bases and at J to 3 bases, leaving 8 bases not matched to a gene. The CDR3 reads CASSFPTSGRTTDTQYF. DNA for the CDR3: TGTGCCAGCAGTTTCCCGACTAGCGGGAGAACAACAGATACGCAGTATTTT.

The gene calls are TRBV20-1 and TRBJ2-7, with unresolved D. V was trimmed by 3 bases and J by 3 bases, leaving 6 bases between them. Per the germline V gene, CDR1 is DFQATT and CDR2 is SNEGSKA (reference sequence). The CDR3 has 11 residues. CDR3 coding DNA: TGCAGTGCTAGCGGCGGCTACGAGCAGTACTTC. Protein product: CSASGGYEQYF.

The chain uses TRBV4-3 and TRBJ2-7; D is possibly TRBD2 (5 bases). This CDR3 region has 18 residues. CDR1 is LGHNA, CDR2 YSLEER, per germline. V was clipped by 1 base and J by 2 bases, with 21 bases between them. The CDR3 nucleotides read TGCGCCAGCAGCCAAGCTAGACCTAACCGGGATTTTGCCTACGAGCAGTACTTC. Its protein is CASSQARPNRDFAYEQYF.

The CDR3 region is CASSITQGRTNTQYF. The DNA of the CDR3 is TGTGCCAGTAGTATTACACAGGGCAGGACGAATACGCAGTATTTT. The chain joins TRBV19 to TRBJ2-3; D perhaps matches TRBD1 (6 bases). CDR1 is LNHDA, CDR2 SQIVND, per germline (reference sequence). This CDR3 is 15 amino acids long. The V gene lost 3 bases and the J gene lost 7 bases, with 17 bases spanning the gap.

The rearrangement uses TRBV7-2 and TRBJ2-7; D possibly corresponds to TRBD1 (7 bases). Trimming took 5 bases from V and 7 from J, leaving 15 bases between them. The CDR3 is 13 residues long. Looked up from germline, CDR1 is SGHTA and CDR2 is FQGNSA. CDR3 nucleotide sequence: TGTGCCAGCAGCCCACAGACAGGGAGGGAGCAGTACTTC. Translating gives CASSPQTGREQYF.

This clonotype has a handful of counts. The chain couples TRBV20-1 to TRBJ2-3, with TRBD1 identical over 9 bases. Trimming took 5 bases from V and 0 from J; bases not matched to a gene: 12. Germline CDR1 and CDR2: DFQATT and SNEGSKA (reference sequence). The CDR3 consists of 17 residues. The CDR3 region has the DNA TGCAGTGCTCGTACAGGGGGCTCATATTATAGCACAGATACGCAGTATTTT. Translation: CSARTGGSYYSTDTQYF.

V and J are TRBV7-8 and TRBJ2-7; TRBD2 matches 7 bases. This CDR3 spans 14 amino acids. V was pared by 5 bases and J by 6 bases, with 10 bases of the junction left unmatched. The germline gives CDR1 SGHVS, CDR2 FQNEAQ. The CDR3 DNA reads as TGTGCCAGCAGCGGGGAGGGCCAAGCGGTCGAGCAGTACGTC. It yields the protein CASSGEGQAVEQYV.

This clonotype has just a few counts. The junction and the germline gene differ at one end; a read error may be behind it. The chain employs TRBV5-1 and TRBJ2-5; the D gene is possibly TRBD1 (6 bases). Germline V gene sequence: CDR1 SGHRS, CDR2 YFSETQ. The CDR3 runs to 15 residues. Here the CDR3 reads CASSLGWTASEIQYF. As DNA, the CDR3 is TGCGCCAGCAGCTTGGGGTGGACAGCCTCAGAGATCCAGTACTTC.

This clonotype was counted a few times. The chain combines TRBV20-1 with TRBJ1-4, with TRBD1 matching over 9 bases. Germline trimming cut 6 bases from V and 6 bases from J; bases unmatched to any gene: 11. This CDR3 contains 15 residues. The germline V gene has CDR1 DFQATT and CDR2 SNEGSKA (reference sequence). The CDR3 protein is CSAGQGTLSDEKLFF. CDR3 bases: TGCAGTGCCGGACAGGGGACCCTCAGCGATGAAAAACTGTTTTTT.

This clonotype occurred a few times. The chain employs TRBV29-1 and TRBJ2-5; TRBD1 matches at 8 bases. Germline loops: CDR1 SQVTM, CDR2 ANQGSEA. Trimming at V came to 5 bases and at J to 4 bases, leaving 6 bases not matched to a gene. The CDR3 contains 13 residues. CDR3 in amino acids: CSVCQGAGETQYF. In DNA form, the CDR3 reads TGCAGCGTTTGTCAGGGGGCTGGAGAGACCCAGTACTTC.

The rearrangement links TRBV5-1 to TRBJ2-5; D might be TRBD1 (6 bases). Trimming stripped 4 bases from V and 5 bases from J, with 18 bases between. The germline gives CDR1 SGHRS, CDR2 YFSETQ. This CDR3 spans 15 amino acids. This chain's CDR3 is CASSRLDSRRETQYF. The CDR3 bases are TGCGCCAGCAGCCGCCTGGACAGTCGAAGGGAGACCCAGTACTTC.

As DNA, the CDR3 is TGCGCCAGCAGCCAGGTGACAGGGATTGGCCCCTACAATGAGCAGTTCTTC. It yields the protein CASSQVTGIGPYNEQFF. The chain links TRBV4-3 to TRBJ2-1; 7 positions match TRBD1. The CDR3 consists of 17 residues. V lost 3 bases, J lost 2 bases, and 10 bases stayed unmatched. Germline V gives CDR1 LGHNA, CDR2 YSLEER.

This chain links TRBV19 with TRBJ2-4, with TRBD1 matching over 11 bases. The CDR3 has 14 residues. CDR1 and CDR2 (germline): LNHDA, SQIVND (reference sequence). With V trimmed by 5 bases and J by 3 bases, 0 bases remained unmatched. Here the CDR3 reads CASSGTGGKNIQYF. In DNA, the CDR3 is TGTGCCAGTAGTGGGACAGGGGGCAAAAACATTCAGTACTTC. The full variable domain, rest sourced from reference TRBV19 and TRBJ2-4, is DGGITQSPKYLFRKEGQNVTLSCEQNLNHDAMYWYRQDPGQGLRLIYYSQIVNDFQKGDIAEGYSVSREKKESFPLTVTSAQKNPTAFYLCASSGTGGKNIQYFGAGTRLSVL.

This chain links TRBV29-1 with TRBJ2-1; 9 bases match TRBD2. CDR3 length: 19 amino acids. Germline V lookup: CDR1 SQVTM, CDR2 ANQGSEA. J was trimmed by 4 bases and V by 4 bases; bases with no gene match: 20. DNA of the CDR3: TGCAGCGTTGGGACTGGGGCGAGGTTTAGCGGGAGTGGGTACAATGAGCAGTTCTTC. It codes for CSVGTGARFSGSGYNEQFF.